Each of the 10 T cell receptor beta chains below was sequenced from the same sample in a study of PD-1 blockade in classical Hodgkin lymphoma (TCRdb year 2020). Libraries came from the immunoSEQ multiplex PCR assay. Here the immuneACCESS table is served through TCRdb, limited to in-frame sequences with V and J called. Missing clones are a known gap in these copies; in checked studies unresolved V genes cover under half, and the rest lacks a known reason. The sample table contains around 100,000 clones; only one count was recorded for less than 95% of them. The top ten clonotypes cover 2.5% to 3.5% of the sample. The time point label here, explained by the study, means: cycle 4 day 1 (C4D1), after about 6 weeks of nivolumab. Relapse after autologous stem cell transplantation had occurred in all trial patients, and cohorts A, B and C were distinguished by prior brentuximab vedotin exposure. The sequencing here drew on peripheral blood mononuclear cells (PBMCs), taken before the fourth cycle of nivolumab. These receptors originate from a human donor with classical Hodgkin lymphoma.

In its sample, this clone was seen once. This sequence joins TRBV9 and TRBJ2-5; 10 nucleotides align to TRBD1. The CDR3 extends over 16 amino acids. Germline V gene lookup returns CDR1 SGDLS and CDR2 YYNGEE. The V gene end was trimmed by 0 bases and the J gene end by 5 bases; junction bases not matched to a gene: 7. CDR3 DNA: TGTGCCAGCAGCGTAGAGGGACAGGGGTCTAGGGAGACCCAGTACTTC. It specifies CASSVEGQGSRETQYF.

V is TRBV5-1 and J is TRBJ2-3; 9 nucleotides align to TRBD2. The V segment lost 3 bases and the J segment 3 bases; nucleotides outside the gene matches: 5. The CDR3 totals 15 residues. Germline loops: CDR1 SGHRS, CDR2 YFSETQ. Here the CDR3 DNA reads TGCGCCAGCAGCTCCCCAGCGGGGGGTACAGATACGCAGTATTTT. It yields the protein CASSSPAGGTDTQYF.

The rearrangement uses TRBV29-1 and TRBJ2-5, with TRBD2 matching 11 bases. Per germline, CDR1 SQVTM and CDR2 ANQGSEA. J gave up 4 bases and V 6 bases, and 7 bases lay outside the gene matches. The CDR3 covers 14 residues. Here the CDR3 reads CSVDTSGGLETQYF. CDR3 DNA sequence: TGCAGCGTGGATACTAGCGGGGGTTTAGAGACCCAGTACTTC.

The chain links TRBV27 to TRBJ1-5; a possible D gene is TRBD1 (6 bases). Germline V gene lookup returns CDR1 MNHEY and CDR2 SMNVEV (reference sequence). CDR3 length: 15 amino acids. Trimming removed 6 bases from V and 4 bases from J, with 16 bases in between. For the CDR3, the DNA is TGTGCCAGCAGCCAGTGGACAGCGAATAATCAGCCCCAGCATTTT. Its protein product is CASSQWTANNQPQHF.

The chain uses TRBV5-1 and TRBJ2-5, with D tentatively TRBD1 (6 bases). The ends were cut back, 5 bases at V and 2 bases at J, with 19 bases in the middle. The germline gives CDR1 SGHRS, CDR2 YFSETQ. The CDR3 has 16 amino acids. CDR3 residues: CASRLVGAQLQETQYF. DNA of the CDR3: TGCGCCAGCAGACTGGTGGGGGCACAACTTCAAGAGACCCAGTACTTC.

The chain recombines TRBV9 with TRBJ2-2; D unclear. Germline loops: CDR1 SGDLS, CDR2 YYNGEE. There are 12 residues in the CDR3. V gave up 2 bases and J gave up 7 bases, with 6 bases separating them. CDR3 in DNA: TGTGCCAGCAGCGTCCTACACGGGGAGCTGTTTTTT. Protein sequence: CASSVLHGELFF.

This rearrangement joins TRBV7-9 to TRBJ1-2; no firm D call. The germline V gene encodes CDR1 SEHNR and CDR2 FQNEAQ (reference sequence). V gave up 2 bases and J gave up 0 bases, with 19 bases separating them. The CDR3 consists of 18 residues. The CDR3 DNA follows: TGTGCCAGCAGCTTAAGAAGGCCCGGGATGCTGGCTAACTATGGCTACACCTTC. Its protein is CASSLRRPGMLANYGYTF.

The chain is built from TRBV11-2 and TRBJ1-4, with TRBD1 as a possible D gene (5 bases). Germline loops: CDR1 SGHAT, CDR2 FQNNGV. V shed 6 bases and J shed 7 bases, with 15 bases lying between them. The CDR3 length is 14 residues. The CDR3 spells CASSRSGTAEKLFF. The CDR3 coding sequence is TGTGCCAGCAGTCGATCCGGGACTGCTGAAAAACTGTTTTTT. Full variable domain (missing parts from reference TRBV11-2 and TRBJ1-4): EAGVAQSPRYKIIEKRQSVAFWCNPISGHATLYWYQQILGQGPKLLIQFQNNGVVDDSQLPKDRFSAERLKGVDSTLKIQPAKLEDSAVYLCASSRSGTAEKLFFGSGTQLSVL.

CDR3 DNA sequence: TGTGCCAGCAGAGTATATATGAAATCCCGCGCGAACACTGAAGCTTTCTTT. It encodes CASRVYMKSRANTEAFF. The chain links TRBV7-9 to TRBJ1-1; D gene ambiguous. CDR1 and CDR2 (germline): SEHNR, FQNEAQ (reference sequence). The CDR3 sequence is 17 residues long. V was clipped by 6 bases and J by 1 base, with 21 bases between them.

The chain uses TRBV7-9 and TRBJ2-5, with TRBD1 as a possible D gene (5 bases). Trimming removed 8 bases at V and 5 bases at J, with 9 bases between. The V gene's germline CDR1 is SEHNR and CDR2 FQNEAQ (reference sequence). The CDR3 consists of 11 residues. The DNA for the CDR3 is TGTGCCAGCGGCAGGGTCGAGACCCAGTACTTC. It encodes CASGRVETQYF.